This T cell receptor (beta chain) derives from a study of blood T cell repertoires in COVID-19. Study background: The origin of the acute and convalescent COVID-19 samples was the United States, Italy and Spain. T cells, B-cell-depleted T cells, or PBMCs provided the cDNA or gDNA that served as material.

Study processing details: Nucleated cell counts were estimated from reference gene primer amplification. Assay used: immunoSEQ multiplex PCR; TCRdb lists only in-frame clones, some missing. V and J calls and clone size are given by that table; D and trimming were obtained from the DNA. The repertoire holds approximately 210,000 clones, with 80% to 85% as singletons. Germline V gives CDR1 SQVTM, CDR2 ANQGSEA. This CDR3 is 15 amino acids long. Trimming left V 4 bases short and J 0 bases short, with 13 bases between. In this sample, this clone turned up a few times. This TCR came from a woman older than 75 with COVID-19, enrolled during active disease. The sequencing input was peripheral blood. The genes are TRBV29-1 and TRBJ1-3; D remains unclear. The CDR3 DNA sequence: TGCAGCGTTGCGAATCAGCGGCACTCTGGAAACACCATATATTTT. It encodes CSVANQRHSGNTIYF.